This TCR beta chain originates from a study of blood T cell repertoires in COVID-19. Study-level information: Samples came from the United States, Italy and Spain, spanning acute and convalescent COVID-19. T cells, B-cell-depleted T cells, or PBMCs provided the cDNA or gDNA that served as material.

In the authors' methods: Estimates of nucleated cell counts were drawn from the amplification of reference gene primers. TCRdb's copy holds only in-frame clones and misses some; the assay was immunoSEQ multiplex PCR. V, J and clone size were drawn from that table, and D and trimming were deduced from the DNA. This table has almost 350,000 clones, about nine tenths appearing once. This clone is a singleton in its sample. The CDR3 runs to 14 residues. The germline V gene encodes CDR1 LNHDA and CDR2 SQIVND (reference sequence). V was clipped by 4 bases and J by 7 bases; unmatched bases: 1. Enrolled during active infection, Seattle patients were then followed longitudinally.

The sequence came from a woman aged 55-75 years with COVID-19, enrolled during active disease. V is TRBV19 and J is TRBJ1-6; 10 bases agree with TRBD1. Sequencing was performed on peripheral blood. CDR3 in amino acids: CASSTGQGNSPLHF. The CDR3 coding sequence is TGTGCCAGTAGTACGGGACAGGGGAATTCACCCCTCCACTTT. Drawing the rest from reference TRBV19 and TRBJ1-6, the complete variable domain is DGGITQSPKYLFRKEGQNVTLSCEQNLNHDAMYWYRQDPGQGLRLIYYSQIVNDFQKGDIAEGYSVSREKKESFPLTVTSAQKNPTAFYLCASSTGQGNSPLHFGNGTRLTVT.